The 18 T cell receptor beta chains presented below share a single source sample, sequenced in a study of beta chain features in type 1 diabetes. Reverse transcribing all isolated RNA meant expressed TCRB transcripts were sequenced. Generated by immunoSEQ multiplex PCR, the TCRdb table keeps only in-frame clones and is missing some. The sample carries about 180,000 clones, about 13% recorded once. Source material: central memory CD4+ T cells from blood. The receptor source for this set is a woman aged 18-30 years in good health.

This chain joins TRBV11-2 and TRBJ2-5; no definite D call. CDR1 is SGHAT and CDR2 is FQNNGV in the germline V gene. The CDR3 sequence is 13 residues long. Trimming cost V 5 bases and J 2 bases, with 9 bases left between them. CDR3 region: CASSRPGQETQYF. The CDR3 DNA follows: TGTGCCAGCAGCCGTCCGGGTCAAGAGACCCAGTACTTC.

V usage is TRBV7-2 and J usage is TRBJ2-7; 11 bases agree with TRBD2. Germline trimming cut 4 bases from V and 5 bases from J; bases unmatched to any gene: 7. CDR1 and CDR2 from the germline V gene are SGHTA and FQGNSA. The CDR3 totals 15 residues. Here the CDR3 DNA reads TGTGCCAGCAGCTCGCCTGGGACTAGCGGTCACGAGCAGTACTTC. Its protein product is CASSSPGTSGHEQYF. The full variable domain, with the rest looked up from reference TRBV7-2 and TRBJ2-7, is GAGVSQSPSNKVTEKGKDVELRCDPISGHTALYWYRQSLGQGLEFLIYFQGNSAPDKSGLPSDRFSAERTGGSVSTLTIQRTQQEDSAVYLCASSSPGTSGHEQYFGPGTRLTVT.

The chain links TRBV4-2 to TRBJ2-7; 9 positions agree with TRBD2. CDR1 and CDR2 from the germline V gene are LGHNA and YNFKEQ. V shed 3 bases, J shed 3 bases, and the junction held 6 bases outside the gene matches. The CDR3 extends over 15 amino acids. CDR3 sequence reads: CASSQPGTSFYEQYF. As DNA, the CDR3 is TGTGCCAGCAGCCAGCCCGGGACTAGCTTCTACGAGCAGTACTTC.

The CDR3 here is CASSQIGQAHNEKLFF. The CDR3 DNA follows: TGTGCCAGCAGCCAAATAGGACAGGCCCATAATGAAAAACTGTTTTTT. The rearrangement links TRBV11-2 to TRBJ1-4; 7 bases line up with TRBD1. Germline trimming cut 5 bases from V and 4 bases from J; bases unmatched to any gene: 10. CDR3 size: 16 residues. Looked up from germline, CDR1 is SGHAT and CDR2 is FQNNGV. The full variable domain, in which reference TRBV11-2 and TRBJ1-4 provide the parts outside the CDR3, is EAGVAQSPRYKIIEKRQSVAFWCNPISGHATLYWYQQILGQGPKLLIQFQNNGVVDDSQLPKDRFSAERLKGVDSTLKIQPAKLEDSAVYLCASSQIGQAHNEKLFFGSGTQLSVL.

This clone was seen only a few times. The chain employs TRBV30 and TRBJ2-7; 11 bases map to TRBD1. This CDR3 has 14 amino acids. In germline, CDR1 is GTSNPN, CDR2 SVGIG (reference sequence). The V gene end was trimmed by 5 bases and the J gene end by 4 bases; junction bases not matched to a gene: 7. Written as DNA, the CDR3 is TGTGCCTGGGGGGGGACAGGGGGATATTACGAGCAGTACTTC. Protein sequence: CAWGGTGGYYEQYF.

The rearrangement joins TRBV5-4 to TRBJ1-5; TRBD1 aligns across 7 bases. CDR3 length: 16 residues. The germline CDR1 and CDR2 sequences are SGHNT and YYREEE (reference sequence). Trimming took 0 bases from V and 4 from J; bases not matched to a gene: 7. The CDR3 region has the DNA TGTGCCAGCAGCTTGGATTCAGGGGGTAGTAATCAGCCCCAGCATTTT. Protein sequence: CASSLDSGGSNQPQHF.

This chain joins TRBV5-1 and TRBJ2-5, with TRBD1 matching 8 bases. CDR3 length equals 14 residues. The germline gives CDR1 SGHRS, CDR2 YFSETQ. V was pared by 4 bases and J by 4 bases, with 6 bases of the junction left unmatched. This CDR3 is CASSTGQGGETQYF. The DNA for the CDR3 is TGCGCCAGCAGCACTGGACAGGGCGGAGAGACCCAGTACTTC.

The chain joins TRBV9 to TRBJ2-3, with 8 bases lining up with TRBD2. The CDR3 consists of 16 residues. V was clipped by 3 bases and J by 4 bases; unmatched bases: 10. Germline CDR1 and CDR2: SGDLS and YYNGEE. The CDR3, as DNA: TGTGCCAGCAGCGCTCGAGAGGGGCGGGAGGCAGATACGCAGTATTTT. Protein product: CASSAREGREADTQYF.

This clone has more than one count but fewer than ten. V usage is TRBV25-1 and J usage is TRBJ2-7, with a possible D match to TRBD2 (5 bases). Germline CDR1 reads MGHDK; CDR2 reads SYGVNS. Trimming pared 3 bases from V and 5 bases from J, leaving 17 bases between. The CDR3 is made up of 15 amino acids. CDR3 in amino acids: CASSESLGKVHEQYF. DNA for the CDR3: TGTGCCAGCAGTGAGTCACTAGGGAAGGTGCACGAGCAGTACTTC.

This clone was seen only a few times. The chain carries TRBV27 and TRBJ2-2, with TRBD2 matching over 9 bases. Looked up from germline, CDR1 is MNHEY and CDR2 is SMNVEV (reference sequence). The length of the CDR3 is 16 residues. Losses at the gene ends were 3 bases for V and 7 bases for J; bases not matched to a gene: 9. CDR3 sequence: CASSFEAGTSSGELFF. The CDR3 DNA sequence: TGTGCCAGCAGTTTTGAGGCCGGGACTAGCAGCGGGGAGCTGTTTTTT.

There are a few counts of this clone. The chain carries TRBV10-3 and TRBJ2-7; a weak D match, TRBD2 (6 bases). CDR1 and CDR2 (germline): ENHRY, SYGVKD. The CDR3 covers 14 residues. V lost 8 bases and J 0 bases, leaving 14 bases between the germline ends. The CDR3 reads CAIRSVGSSYEQYF. CDR3 sequence (DNA): TGTGCCATCCGTAGCGTCGGGAGCTCCTACGAGCAGTACTTC.

The rearrangement uses TRBV30 and TRBJ2-1; D may be TRBD2 (6 bases). This CDR3 has 14 amino acids. The V end lost 1 base, the J end lost 7 bases, and 14 bases lay between the germline ends. Looked up from germline, CDR1 is GTSNPN and CDR2 is SVGIG (reference sequence). The CDR3 reads CAWSALTSLNEQFF. In nucleotides, the CDR3 is TGTGCCTGGAGTGCCCTGACTAGTTTGAATGAGCAGTTCTTC.

The chain uses TRBV9 and TRBJ2-2; 11 bases map to TRBD2. CDR1 is SGDLS and CDR2 is YYNGEE in the germline V gene. After removal of 0 bases from V and 7 bases from J, the junction contained 5 bases not matched to a gene. The CDR3 extends over 16 amino acids. The CDR3 DNA reads as TGTGCCAGCAGCGTAGTAGCGGGAGGGCAGGGCGGGGAGCTGTTTTTT. This encodes CASSVVAGGQGGELFF.

This clone was seen a handful of times. The J gene is TRBJ2-7, the V gene TRBV27; TRBD2 might be the D (6 bases). Per germline, CDR1 MNHEY and CDR2 SMNVEV (reference sequence). V lost 5 bases and J 5 bases, leaving 13 bases between the germline ends. The CDR3 runs 13 residues. The CDR3 protein is CASSVLASHEQYF. The CDR3 DNA is TGTGCCAGCAGTGTACTAGCATCTCACGAGCAGTACTTC.

This clone was seen a handful of times. The gene calls are TRBV2 and TRBJ1-5; TRBD1 matches 9 bases. Per the germline V gene, CDR1 is SNHLY and CDR2 is FYNNEI. J lost 8 bases, V lost 7 bases, and 9 bases had no gene match. The CDR3 length is 14 residues. The CDR3 here is CASKWKDRGEPQHF. CDR3 DNA: TGTGCCAGCAAGTGGAAGGACAGGGGAGAGCCCCAGCATTTT.

The chain links TRBV30 to TRBJ2-7; 11 nucleotides agree with TRBD2. This CDR3 is built from 14 residues. Per germline, CDR1 GTSNPN and CDR2 SVGIG (reference sequence). J gave up 6 bases and V 3 bases, and 7 bases lay outside the gene matches. The CDR3, as DNA: TGTGCCTGGAGGGGGCTAGCGGGAGGTGGCGAGCAGTACTTC. This encodes CAWRGLAGGGEQYF.

This clone was detected only a few times. Relative to the germline gene, one junction end is altered; a read error may explain this. The V call is TRBV10-3, the J call TRBJ2-5, with D unresolved. The CDR3 consists of 13 residues. Germline-derived CDR1 and CDR2 are ENHRY and SYGVKD. CDR3 region: CASSYRSEETQYF. The CDR3 DNA follows: TGTGCCAGCAGTTACCGGTCGGAAGAGACCCAGTACTTC.

The genes are TRBV27 and TRBJ2-1; TRBD2 matches at 15 bases. The CDR3 totals 19 residues. The germline CDR1 and CDR2 sequences are MNHEY and SMNVEV (reference sequence). V was clipped by 2 bases and J by 5 bases; unmatched bases: 10. CDR3 sequence (DNA): TGTGCCAGCAGTTTAAAACCCCGGACTAGCGGGAGGGCAAACAATGAGCAGTTCTTC. The encoded protein is CASSLKPRTSGRANNEQFF.